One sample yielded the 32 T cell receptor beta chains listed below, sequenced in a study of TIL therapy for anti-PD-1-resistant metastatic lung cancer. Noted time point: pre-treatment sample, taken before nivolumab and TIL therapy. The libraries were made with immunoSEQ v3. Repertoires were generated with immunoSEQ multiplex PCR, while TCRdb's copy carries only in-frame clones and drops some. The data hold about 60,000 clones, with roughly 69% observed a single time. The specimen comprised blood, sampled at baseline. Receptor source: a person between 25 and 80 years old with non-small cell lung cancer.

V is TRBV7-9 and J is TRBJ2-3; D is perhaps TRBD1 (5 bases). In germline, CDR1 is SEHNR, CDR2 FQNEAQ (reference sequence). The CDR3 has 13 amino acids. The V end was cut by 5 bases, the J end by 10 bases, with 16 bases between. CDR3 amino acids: CASSLAEGAAQYF. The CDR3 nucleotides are TGTGCCAGCAGCCTCGCGGAAGGGGCTGCGCAGTATTTT.

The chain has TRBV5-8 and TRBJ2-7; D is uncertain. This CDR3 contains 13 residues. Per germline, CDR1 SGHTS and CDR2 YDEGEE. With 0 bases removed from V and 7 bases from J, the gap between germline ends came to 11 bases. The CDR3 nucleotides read TGTGCCAGCAGCTTGGTACGCGGTAGGGAGCAGTACTTC. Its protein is CASSLVRGREQYF.

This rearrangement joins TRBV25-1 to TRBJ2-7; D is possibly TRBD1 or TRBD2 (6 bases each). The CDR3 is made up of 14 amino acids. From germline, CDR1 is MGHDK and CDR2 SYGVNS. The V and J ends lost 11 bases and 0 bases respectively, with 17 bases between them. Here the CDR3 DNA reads TGTGCCGCTCAGCCGGGGGCCAGCTCCTACGAGCAGTACTTC. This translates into CAAQPGASSYEQYF.

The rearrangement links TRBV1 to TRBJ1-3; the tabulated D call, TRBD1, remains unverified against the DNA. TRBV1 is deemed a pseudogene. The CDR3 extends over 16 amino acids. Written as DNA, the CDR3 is TGCACCAGCAGCCAAGCTTACAGGGGGTATGGAAACACCATATATTTT. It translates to CTSSQAYRGYGNTIYF.

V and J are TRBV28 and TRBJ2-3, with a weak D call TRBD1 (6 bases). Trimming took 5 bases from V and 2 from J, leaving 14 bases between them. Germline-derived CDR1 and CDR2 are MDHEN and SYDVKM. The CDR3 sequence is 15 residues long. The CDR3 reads CASSRTEQATDTQYF. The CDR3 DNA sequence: TGTGCCAGCAGTCGGACAGAACAAGCCACAGATACGCAGTATTTT.

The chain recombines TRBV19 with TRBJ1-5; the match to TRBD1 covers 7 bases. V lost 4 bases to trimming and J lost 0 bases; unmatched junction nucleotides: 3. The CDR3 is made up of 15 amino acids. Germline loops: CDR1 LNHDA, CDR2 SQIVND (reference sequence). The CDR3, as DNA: TGTGCCAGTAGTAGGGACAGTTATAGCAATCAGCCCCAGCATTTT. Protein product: CASSRDSYSNQPQHF.

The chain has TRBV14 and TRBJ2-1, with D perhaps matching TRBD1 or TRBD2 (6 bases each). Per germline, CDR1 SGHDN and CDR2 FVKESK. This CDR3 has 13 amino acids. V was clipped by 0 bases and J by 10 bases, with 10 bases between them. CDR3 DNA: TGTGCCAGCAGCCAAGATAGGGGGAGGGAGCAGTTCTTC. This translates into CASSQDRGREQFF.

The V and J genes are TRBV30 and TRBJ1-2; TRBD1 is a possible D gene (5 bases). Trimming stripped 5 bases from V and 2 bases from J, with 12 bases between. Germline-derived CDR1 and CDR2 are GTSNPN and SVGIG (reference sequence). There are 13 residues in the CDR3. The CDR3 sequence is CAWDPDSNYGYTF. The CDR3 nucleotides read TGTGCCTGGGACCCAGACAGCAACTATGGCTACACCTTC.

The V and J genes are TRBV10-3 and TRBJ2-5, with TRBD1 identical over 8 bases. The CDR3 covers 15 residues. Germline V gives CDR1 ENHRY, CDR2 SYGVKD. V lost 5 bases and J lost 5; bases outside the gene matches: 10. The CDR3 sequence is CAISSSGTGGETQYF. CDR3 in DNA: TGTGCCATCAGTTCCTCCGGGACAGGAGGGGAGACCCAGTACTTC.

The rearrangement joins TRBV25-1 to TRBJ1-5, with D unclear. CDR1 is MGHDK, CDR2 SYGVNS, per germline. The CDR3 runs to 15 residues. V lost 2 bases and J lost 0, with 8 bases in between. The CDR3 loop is CASSEAGSSNQPQHF. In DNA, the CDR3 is TGTGCCAGCAGTGAAGCCGGGAGTAGCAATCAGCCCCAGCATTTT.

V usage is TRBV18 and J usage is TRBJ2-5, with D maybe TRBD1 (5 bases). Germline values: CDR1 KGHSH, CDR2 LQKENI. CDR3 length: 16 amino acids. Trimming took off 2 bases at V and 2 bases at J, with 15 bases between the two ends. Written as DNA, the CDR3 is TGTGCCAGCTCACCAGGAACCGTGGCAGGGCAAGAGACCCAGTACTTC. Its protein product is CASSPGTVAGQETQYF.

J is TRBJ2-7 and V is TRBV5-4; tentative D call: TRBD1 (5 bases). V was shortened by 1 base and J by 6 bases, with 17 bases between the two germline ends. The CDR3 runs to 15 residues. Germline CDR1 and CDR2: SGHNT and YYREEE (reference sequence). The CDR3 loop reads CASSLLGQGYPEQYF. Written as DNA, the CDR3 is TGTGCCAGCAGCTTGTTAGGTCAGGGCTATCCCGAGCAGTACTTC.

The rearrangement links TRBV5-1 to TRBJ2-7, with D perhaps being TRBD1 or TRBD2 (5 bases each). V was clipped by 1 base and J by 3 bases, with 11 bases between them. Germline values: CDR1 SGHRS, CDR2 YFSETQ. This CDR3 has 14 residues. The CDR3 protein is CASSLHRDHYEQYF. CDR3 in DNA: TGCGCCAGCAGCTTGCACCGGGACCACTACGAGCAGTACTTC.

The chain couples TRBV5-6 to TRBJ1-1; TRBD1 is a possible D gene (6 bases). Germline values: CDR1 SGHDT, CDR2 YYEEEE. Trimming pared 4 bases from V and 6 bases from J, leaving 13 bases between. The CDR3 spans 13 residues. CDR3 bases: TGTGCCAGCAGCACAGGGAAGAAGTCTGAAGCTTTCTTT. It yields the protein CASSTGKKSEAFF.

This CDR3 is CASAFGGFFGANVLTF. In DNA form, the CDR3 reads TGTGCCAGCGCGTTTGGGGGTTTTTTTGGGGCCAACGTCCTGACTTTC. The chain links TRBV19 to TRBJ2-6, with D possibly called TRBD1 or TRBD2 (5 bases each). Germline V gene sequence: CDR1 LNHDA, CDR2 SQIVND (reference sequence). This CDR3 spans 16 amino acids. Deletions cut 9 bases from V and 3 bases from J, with 18 bases between. Looking up the rest from reference TRBV19 and TRBJ2-6 gives the full variable domain: DGGITQSPKYLFRKEGQNVTLSCEQNLNHDAMYWYRQDPGQGLRLIYYSQIVNDFQKGDIAEGYSVSREKKESFPLTVTSAQKNPTAFYLCASAFGGFFGANVLTFGAGSRLTVL.

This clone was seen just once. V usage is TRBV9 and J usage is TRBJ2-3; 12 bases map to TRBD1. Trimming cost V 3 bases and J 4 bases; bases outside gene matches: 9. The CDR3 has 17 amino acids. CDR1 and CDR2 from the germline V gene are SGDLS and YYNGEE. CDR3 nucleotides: TGTGCCAGCAGCGCTAACCGGGACAGGGGGCCATCAGATACGCAGTATTTT. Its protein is CASSANRDRGPSDTQYF.

CDR3 region: CASSPQANYNEQFF. CDR3 coding DNA: TGCGCCAGCAGCCCCCAGGCCAATTACAATGAGCAGTTCTTC. The chain uses TRBV5-1 and TRBJ2-1, with D hard to call. Deletions cut 4 bases from V and 4 bases from J, with 12 bases between. There are 14 residues in the CDR3. The germline V gene has CDR1 SGHRS and CDR2 YFSETQ.

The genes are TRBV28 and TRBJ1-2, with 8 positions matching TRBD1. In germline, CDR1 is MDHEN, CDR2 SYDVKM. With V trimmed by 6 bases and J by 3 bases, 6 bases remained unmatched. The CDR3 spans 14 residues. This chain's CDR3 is CASSSGQGDYGYTF. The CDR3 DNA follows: TGTGCCAGCAGCTCCGGACAGGGCGACTATGGCTACACCTTC.

In DNA form, the CDR3 reads TGTGCCAGCAGCGACGAACGGGATGGTAGAAATGAGCAGTTCTTC. Its protein product is CASSDERDGRNEQFF. V is TRBV4-2 and J is TRBJ2-1; D is possibly TRBD2 (5 bases). Germline V CDR1 and CDR2: LGHNA, YNFKEQ. CDR3 length equals 15 residues. The V gene lost 5 bases and the J gene lost 7 bases, with 18 bases spanning the gap.

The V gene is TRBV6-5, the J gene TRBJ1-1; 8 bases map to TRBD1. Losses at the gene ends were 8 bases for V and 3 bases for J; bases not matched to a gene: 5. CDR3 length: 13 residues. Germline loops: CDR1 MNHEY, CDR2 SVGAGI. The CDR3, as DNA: TGTGCCAGCCAACAGGGGGTGTACACTGAAGCTTTCTTT. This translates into CASQQGVYTEAFF.

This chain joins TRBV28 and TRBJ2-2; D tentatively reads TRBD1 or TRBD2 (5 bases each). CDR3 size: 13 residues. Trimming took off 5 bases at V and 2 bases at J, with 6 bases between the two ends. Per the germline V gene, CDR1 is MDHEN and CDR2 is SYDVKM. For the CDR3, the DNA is TGTGCCAGCAGTGGGGACAACACCGGGGAGCTGTTTTTT. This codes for CASSGDNTGELFF.

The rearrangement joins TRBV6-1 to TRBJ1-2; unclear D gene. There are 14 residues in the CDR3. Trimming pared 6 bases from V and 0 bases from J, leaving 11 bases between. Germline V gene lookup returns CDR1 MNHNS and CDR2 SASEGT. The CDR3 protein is CASRAHTTNYGYTF. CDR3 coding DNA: TGTGCCAGCAGGGCACATACGACTAACTATGGCTACACCTTC.

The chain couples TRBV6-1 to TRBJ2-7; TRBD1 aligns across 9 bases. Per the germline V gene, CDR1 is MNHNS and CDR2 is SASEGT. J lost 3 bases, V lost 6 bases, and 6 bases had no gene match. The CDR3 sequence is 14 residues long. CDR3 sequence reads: CASRSGQGSYEQYF. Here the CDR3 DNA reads TGTGCCAGCAGATCGGGACAGGGCAGCTACGAGCAGTACTTC.

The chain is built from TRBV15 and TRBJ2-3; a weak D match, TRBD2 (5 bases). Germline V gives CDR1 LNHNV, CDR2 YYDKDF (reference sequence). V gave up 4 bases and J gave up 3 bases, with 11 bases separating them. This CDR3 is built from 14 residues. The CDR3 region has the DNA TGTGCCACCAGCACCCGTTGGGAGACAGATACGCAGTATTTT. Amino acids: CATSTRWETDTQYF.

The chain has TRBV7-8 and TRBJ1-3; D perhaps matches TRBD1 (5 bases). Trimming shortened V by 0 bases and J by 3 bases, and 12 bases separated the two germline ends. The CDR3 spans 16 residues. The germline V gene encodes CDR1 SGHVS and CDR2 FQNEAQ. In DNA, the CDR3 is TGTGCCAGCAGCTTAGCGCTCGGCAGGGTTGGAAACACCATATATTTT. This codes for CASSLALGRVGNTIYF.

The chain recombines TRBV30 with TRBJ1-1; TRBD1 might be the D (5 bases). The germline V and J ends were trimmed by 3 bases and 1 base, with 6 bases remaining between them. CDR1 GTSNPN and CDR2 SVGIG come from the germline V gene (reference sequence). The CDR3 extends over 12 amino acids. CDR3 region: CAWRTANTEAFF. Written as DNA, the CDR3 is TGTGCCTGGAGGACAGCGAACACTGAAGCTTTCTTT.

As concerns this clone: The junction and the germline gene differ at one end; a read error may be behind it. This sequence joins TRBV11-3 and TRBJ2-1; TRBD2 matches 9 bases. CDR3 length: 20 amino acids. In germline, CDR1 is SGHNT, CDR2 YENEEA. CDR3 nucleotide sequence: TGTGCCAGCAGCTTAGCCCCTCCCCGATCAATTAGCGGGAGTTTAGGGAGGCCGGTCTTC. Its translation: CASSLAPPRSISGSLGRPVF.

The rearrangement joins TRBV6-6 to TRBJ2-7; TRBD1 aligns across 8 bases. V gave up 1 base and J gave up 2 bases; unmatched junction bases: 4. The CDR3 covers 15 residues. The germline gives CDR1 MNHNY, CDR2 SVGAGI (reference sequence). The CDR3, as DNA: TGTGCCAGCAGTTACTTTACAGGGGGACCCTACGAGCAGTACTTC. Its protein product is CASSYFTGGPYEQYF.

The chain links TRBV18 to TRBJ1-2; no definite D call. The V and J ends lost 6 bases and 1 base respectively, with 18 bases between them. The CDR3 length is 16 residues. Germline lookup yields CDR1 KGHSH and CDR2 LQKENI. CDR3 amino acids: CASSHSDQFLNYGYTF. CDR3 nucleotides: TGTGCCAGCTCTCACTCGGACCAATTTCTTAACTATGGCTACACCTTC.

CDR3 coding DNA: TGTGCCAGCACCTTCGGACTAACTTCCTACAATGAGCAGTTCTTC. The encoded protein is CASTFGLTSYNEQFF. The chain combines TRBV6-1 with TRBJ2-1; maybe TRBD2 (6 bases). Germline lookup yields CDR1 MNHNS and CDR2 SASEGT. The CDR3 has 15 amino acids. V lost 7 bases to trimming and J lost 1 base, with 14 bases between them.

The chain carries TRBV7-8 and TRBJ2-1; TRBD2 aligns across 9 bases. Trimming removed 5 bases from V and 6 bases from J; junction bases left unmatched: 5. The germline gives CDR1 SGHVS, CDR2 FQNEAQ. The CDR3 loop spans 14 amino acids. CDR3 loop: CASSPRTSVNEQFF. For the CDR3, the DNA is TGTGCCAGCAGCCCGAGGACTAGCGTCAATGAGCAGTTCTTC.

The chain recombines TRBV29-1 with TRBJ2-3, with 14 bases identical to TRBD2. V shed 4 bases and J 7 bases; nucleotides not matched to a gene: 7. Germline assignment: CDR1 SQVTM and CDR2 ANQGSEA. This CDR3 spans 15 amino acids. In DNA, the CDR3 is TGCAGCGTTGCGCGACTAGCGGGGGGGCTGTATACGCAGTATTTT. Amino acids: CSVARLAGGLYTQYF.